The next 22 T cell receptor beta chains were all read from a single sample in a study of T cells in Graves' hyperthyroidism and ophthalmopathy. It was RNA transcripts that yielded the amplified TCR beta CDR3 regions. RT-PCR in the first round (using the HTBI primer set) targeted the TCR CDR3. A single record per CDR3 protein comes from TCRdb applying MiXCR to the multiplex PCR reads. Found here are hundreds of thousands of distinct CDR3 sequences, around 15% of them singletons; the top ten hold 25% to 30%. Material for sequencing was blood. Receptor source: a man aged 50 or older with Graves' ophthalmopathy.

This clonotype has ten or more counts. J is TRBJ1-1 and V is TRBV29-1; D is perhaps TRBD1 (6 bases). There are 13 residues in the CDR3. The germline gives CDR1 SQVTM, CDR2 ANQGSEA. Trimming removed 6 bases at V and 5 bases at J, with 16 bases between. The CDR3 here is CSVARQARTEAFF. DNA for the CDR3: TGCAGCGTGGCCCGACAGGCGCGGACTGAAGCTTTCTTT.

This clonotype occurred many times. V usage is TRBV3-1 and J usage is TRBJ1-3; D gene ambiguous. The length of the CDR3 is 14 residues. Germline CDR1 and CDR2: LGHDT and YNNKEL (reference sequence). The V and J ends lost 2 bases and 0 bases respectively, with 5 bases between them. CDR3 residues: CASSQQSSGNTIYF. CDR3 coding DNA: TGTGCCAGCAGCCAACAGAGCTCTGGAAACACCATATATTTT.

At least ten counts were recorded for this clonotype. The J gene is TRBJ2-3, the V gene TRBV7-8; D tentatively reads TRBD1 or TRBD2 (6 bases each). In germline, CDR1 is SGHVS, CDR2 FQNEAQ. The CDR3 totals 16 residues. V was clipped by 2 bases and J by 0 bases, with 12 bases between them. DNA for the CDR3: TGTGCCAGCAGCTTATTTGGGGGGCTAAGCACAGATACGCAGTATTTT. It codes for CASSLFGGLSTDTQYF. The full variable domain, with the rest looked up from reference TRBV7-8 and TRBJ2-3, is GAGVSQSPRYKVAKRGQDVALRCDPISGHVSLFWYQQALGQGPEFLTYFQNEAQLDKSGLPSDRFFAERPEGSVSTLKIQRTQQEDSAVYLCASSLFGGLSTDTQYFGPGTRLTVL.

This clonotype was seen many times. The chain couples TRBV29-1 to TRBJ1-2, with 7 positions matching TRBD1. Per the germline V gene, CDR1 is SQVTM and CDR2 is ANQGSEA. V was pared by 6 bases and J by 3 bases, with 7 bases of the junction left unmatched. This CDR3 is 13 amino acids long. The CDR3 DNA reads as TGCAGCGTCCGATCGGGACAGCACTATGGCTACACCTTC. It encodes CSVRSGQHYGYTF.

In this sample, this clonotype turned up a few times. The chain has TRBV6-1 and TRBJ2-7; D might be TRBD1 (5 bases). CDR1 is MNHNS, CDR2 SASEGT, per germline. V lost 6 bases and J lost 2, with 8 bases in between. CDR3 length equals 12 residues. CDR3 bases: TGTGCCAGCAGCGCGGACACCTACGAGCAGTACTTC. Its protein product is CASSADTYEQYF.

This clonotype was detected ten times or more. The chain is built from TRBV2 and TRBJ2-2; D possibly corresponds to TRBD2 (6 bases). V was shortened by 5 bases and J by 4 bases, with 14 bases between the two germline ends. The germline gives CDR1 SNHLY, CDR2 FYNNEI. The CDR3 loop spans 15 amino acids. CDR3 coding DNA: TGTGCCAGCAGTCTAACGGGAGCGGTCACCGGGGAGCTGTTTTTT. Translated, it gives CASSLTGAVTGELFF.

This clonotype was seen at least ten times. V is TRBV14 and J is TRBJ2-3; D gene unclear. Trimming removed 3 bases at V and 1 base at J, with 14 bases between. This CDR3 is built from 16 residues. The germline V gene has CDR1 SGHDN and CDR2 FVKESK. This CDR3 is CASSHPGALGTDTQYF. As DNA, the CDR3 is TGTGCCAGCAGCCACCCAGGAGCGCTCGGCACAGATACGCAGTATTTT.

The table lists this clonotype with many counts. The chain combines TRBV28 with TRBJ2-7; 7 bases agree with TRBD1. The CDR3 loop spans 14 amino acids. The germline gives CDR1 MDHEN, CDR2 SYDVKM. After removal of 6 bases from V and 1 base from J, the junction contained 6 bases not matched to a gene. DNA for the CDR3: TGTGCCAGCAGATCCGACAGGGCATCCTACGAGCAGTACTTC. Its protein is CASRSDRASYEQYF. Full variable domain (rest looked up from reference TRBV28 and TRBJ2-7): DVKVTQSSRYLVKRTGEKVFLECVQDMDHENMFWYRQDPGLGLRLIYFSYDVKMKEKGDIPEGYSVSREKKERFSLILESASTNQTSMYLCASRSDRASYEQYFGPGTRLTVT.

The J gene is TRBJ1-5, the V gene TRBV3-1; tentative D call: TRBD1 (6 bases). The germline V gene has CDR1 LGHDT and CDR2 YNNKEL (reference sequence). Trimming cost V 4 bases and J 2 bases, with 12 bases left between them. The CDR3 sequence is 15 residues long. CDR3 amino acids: CASSRGGQGNQPQHF. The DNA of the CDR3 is TGTGCCAGCAGCCGGGGGGGGCAGGGCAATCAGCCCCAGCATTTT.

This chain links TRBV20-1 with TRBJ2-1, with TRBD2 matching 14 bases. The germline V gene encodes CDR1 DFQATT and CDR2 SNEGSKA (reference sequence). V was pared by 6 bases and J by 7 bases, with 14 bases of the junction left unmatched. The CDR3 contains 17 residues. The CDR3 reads CSARALGLAGEANEQFF. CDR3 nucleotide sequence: TGCAGTGCCCGCGCCCTGGGACTAGCGGGAGAGGCAAATGAGCAGTTCTTC.

The CDR3 DNA reads as TGTGCCACCAGTGAGTCGACAGAGAACACTGAAGCTTTCTTT. Translated: CATSESTENTEAFF. The chain uses TRBV24-1 and TRBJ1-1; a possible D gene is TRBD1 (5 bases). The CDR3 runs 14 residues. Germline loops: CDR1 KGHDR, CDR2 SFDVKD. V lost 4 bases to trimming and J lost 1 base, with 9 bases between them.

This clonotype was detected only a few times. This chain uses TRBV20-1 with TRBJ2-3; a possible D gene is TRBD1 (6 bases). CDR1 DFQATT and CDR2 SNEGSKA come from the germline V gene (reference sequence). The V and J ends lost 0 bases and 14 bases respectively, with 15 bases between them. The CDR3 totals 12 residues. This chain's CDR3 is CSARDPGVRVYF. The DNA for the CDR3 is TGCAGTGCTAGAGATCCAGGGGTGAGAGTGTATTTT.

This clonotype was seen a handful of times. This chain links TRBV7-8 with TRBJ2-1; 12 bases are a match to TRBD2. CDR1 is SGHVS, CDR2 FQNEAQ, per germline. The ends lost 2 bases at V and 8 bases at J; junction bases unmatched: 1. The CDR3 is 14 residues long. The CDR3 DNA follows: TGTGCCAGCAGCTTAAGACTAGCGGGAGATGAGCAGTTCTTC. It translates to CASSLRLAGDEQFF.

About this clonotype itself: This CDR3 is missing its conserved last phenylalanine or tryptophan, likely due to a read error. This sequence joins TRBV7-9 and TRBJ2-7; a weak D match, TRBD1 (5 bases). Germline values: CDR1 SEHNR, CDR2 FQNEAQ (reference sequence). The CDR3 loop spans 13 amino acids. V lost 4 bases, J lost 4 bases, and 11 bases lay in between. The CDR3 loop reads CASSSDGAYEQYL. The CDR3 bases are TGTGCCAGCAGCTCCGATGGGGCGTACGAGCAGTACCTC.

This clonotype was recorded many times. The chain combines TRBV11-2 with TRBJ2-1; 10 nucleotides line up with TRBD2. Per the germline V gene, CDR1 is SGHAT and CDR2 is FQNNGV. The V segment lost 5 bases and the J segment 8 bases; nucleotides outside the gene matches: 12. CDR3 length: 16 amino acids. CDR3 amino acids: CASSVIAGGPNYEQFF. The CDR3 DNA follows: TGTGCCAGCAGCGTTATAGCGGGAGGCCCTAACTATGAGCAGTTCTTC.

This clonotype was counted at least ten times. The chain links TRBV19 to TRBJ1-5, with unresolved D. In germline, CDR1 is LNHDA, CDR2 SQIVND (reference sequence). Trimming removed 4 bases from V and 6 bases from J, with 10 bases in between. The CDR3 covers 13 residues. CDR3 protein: CASSNGRIQPQHF. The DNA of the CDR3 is TGTGCCAGTAGTAACGGACGGATTCAGCCCCAGCATTTT.

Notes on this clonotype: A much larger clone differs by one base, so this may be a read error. The CDR3 region has the DNA TGTGCCAGCAGCCAAGGCCAGGTTCCAGCAGCTTTCTTT. Protein sequence: CASSQGQVPAAFF. This chain links TRBV3-1 with TRBJ1-1; D gene uncertain. Germline lookup yields CDR1 LGHDT and CDR2 YNNKEL (reference sequence). Trimming took 1 base from V and 10 from J, leaving 13 bases between them. The CDR3 spans 13 residues.

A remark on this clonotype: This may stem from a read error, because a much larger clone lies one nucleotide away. The CDR3 spells CASIIDIISNQPQHF. The CDR3 DNA is TGTGCCAGCATCATAGACATCATCAGCAATCAGCCCCAGCATTTT. The chain uses TRBV6-2 or TRBV6-3 and TRBJ1-5; D remains unclear. Trimming took 7 bases from V and 1 from J, leaving 14 bases between them. The length of the CDR3 is 15 residues. The germline gives CDR1 MNHEY, CDR2 SVGEGT.

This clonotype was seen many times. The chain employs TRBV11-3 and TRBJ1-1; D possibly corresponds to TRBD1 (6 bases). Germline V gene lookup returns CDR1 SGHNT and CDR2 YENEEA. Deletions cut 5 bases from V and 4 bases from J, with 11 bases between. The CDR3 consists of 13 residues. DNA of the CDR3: TGTGCCAGCAGCGTACAGGGAACCACTGAAGCTTTCTTT. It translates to CASSVQGTTEAFF.

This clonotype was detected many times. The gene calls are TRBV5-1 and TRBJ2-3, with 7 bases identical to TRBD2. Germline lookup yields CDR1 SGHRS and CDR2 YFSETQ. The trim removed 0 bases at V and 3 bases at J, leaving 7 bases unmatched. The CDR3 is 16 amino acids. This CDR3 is CASSLEGPGGTDTQYF. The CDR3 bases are TGCGCCAGCAGCTTGGAAGGACCCGGGGGGACAGATACGCAGTATTTT.

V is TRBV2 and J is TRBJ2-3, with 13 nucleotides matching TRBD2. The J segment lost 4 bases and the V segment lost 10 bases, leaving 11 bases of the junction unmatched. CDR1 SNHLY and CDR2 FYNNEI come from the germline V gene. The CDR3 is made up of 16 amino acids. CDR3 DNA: TGTGCCACACAACCGACTAGCGGGAGGCCATCAGATACGCAGTATTTT. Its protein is CATQPTSGRPSDTQYF.

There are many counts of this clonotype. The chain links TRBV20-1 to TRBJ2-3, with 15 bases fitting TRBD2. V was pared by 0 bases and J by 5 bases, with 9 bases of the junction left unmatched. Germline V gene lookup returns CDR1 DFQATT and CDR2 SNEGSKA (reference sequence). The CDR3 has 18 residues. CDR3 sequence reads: CSARDPGLAGGLKDTQYF. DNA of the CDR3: TGCAGTGCTAGAGATCCGGGACTAGCGGGAGGCTTGAAAGATACGCAGTATTTT.